These T cell receptor beta chains were read from a single sample in a study of CD8+ T cells in alopecia areata. Only in-frame clones appear in the TCRdb table, and some are missing; sequencing was by immunoSEQ multiplex PCR. This sample has 100,000 to 150,000 clones, with less than 80% found just once. Sample: CD4+ T cells sorted from blood. Source of these receptors: a human donor in good health. CDR3s include the opening cysteine and the closing phenylalanine or tryptophan. Fields, in order: CDR3 protein, CDR3 DNA, J gene, D gene, V gene, clone size. A D gene is named only where the DNA matches it firmly. The size field is filled for only some rows; it gives once, few, many or a size class.

CDR3 protein: CASSFPPGILQPQHF
CDR3 DNA: TGTGCCAGCAGTTTCCCTCCAGGGATCCTTCAGCCCCAGCATTTT
J gene: TRBJ1-5
D gene: NA
V gene: TRBV28
clone size: NA

CDR3 protein: CSVRTGQNTEAFF
CDR3 DNA: TGCAGCGTGAGGACGGGACAGAACACTGAAGCTTTCTTT
J gene: TRBJ1-1
D gene: NA
V gene: TRBV29-1
clone size: few

CDR3 protein: CAWSRTGGKETQYF
CDR3 DNA: TGTGCCTGGAGTCGGACGGGGGGTAAAGAGACCCAGTACTTC
J gene: TRBJ2-5
D gene: TRBD2
V gene: TRBV30
clone size: few

CDR3 protein: CASSQGGRTEAFF
CDR3 DNA: TGTGCCAGCAGCCAAGGAGGGAGGACTGAAGCTTTCTTT
J gene: TRBJ1-1
D gene: NA
V gene: TRBV14
clone size: NA

CDR3 protein: CASSPRRGQETQYF
CDR3 DNA: TGTGCCAGCAGCCCCCGAAGAGGCCAAGAGACCCAGTACTTC
J gene: TRBJ2-5
D gene: NA
V gene: TRBV7-2
clone size: NA

CDR3 protein: CSVLRQMNTEAFF
CDR3 DNA: TGCAGCGTCTTAAGACAGATGAACACTGAAGCTTTCTTT
J gene: TRBJ1-1
D gene: NA
V gene: TRBV29-1
clone size: NA

CDR3 protein: CASSLSSNYGYTF
CDR3 DNA: TGCGCCAGCAGTCTAAGTAGTAACTATGGCTACACCTTC
J gene: TRBJ1-2
D gene: NA
V gene: TRBV23-1
clone size: NA

CDR3 protein: CAWSPSGLTGYTF
CDR3 DNA: TGTGCCTGGAGCCCTTCGGGCTTAACGGGCTACACCTTC
J gene: TRBJ1-2
D gene: NA
V gene: TRBV30
clone size: few

CDR3 protein: CASRVEIGQPQHF
CDR3 DNA: TGCGCCAGCAGGGTAGAGATAGGTCAGCCCCAGCATTTT
J gene: TRBJ1-5
D gene: NA
V gene: TRBV5-1
clone size: once

CDR3 protein: CAWSPGGASNQPQHF
CDR3 DNA: TGTGCCTGGAGCCCGGGGGGTGCTAGCAATCAGCCCCAGCATTTT
J gene: TRBJ1-5
D gene: NA
V gene: TRBV30
clone size: few

CDR3 protein: CASNRQGYNEQFF
CDR3 DNA: TGTGCCAGCAATAGACAGGGCTACAATGAGCAGTTCTTC
J gene: TRBJ2-1
D gene: TRBD1
V gene: TRBV2
clone size: NA

CDR3 protein: CASRKERGAGDTQYF
CDR3 DNA: TGTGCCAGCAGGAAGGAGCGGGGAGCAGGGGATACGCAGTATTTT
J gene: TRBJ2-3
D gene: TRBD2
V gene: TRBV2
clone size: NA

CDR3 protein: CASSLSSVGDEQYF
CDR3 DNA: TGCGCCAGCAGCTTGAGTTCTGTCGGGGACGAGCAGTACTTC
J gene: TRBJ2-7
D gene: NA
V gene: TRBV5-1
clone size: few

CDR3 protein: CASSQEGAGKTEAFF
CDR3 DNA: TGCGCCAGCAGCCAAGAAGGTGCCGGAAAGACTGAAGCTTTCTTT
J gene: TRBJ1-1
D gene: NA
V gene: TRBV4-1
clone size: NA

CDR3 protein: CASSDDGFGYGYTF
CDR3 DNA: TGTGCCAGCAGTGATGATGGCTTTGGGTATGGCTACACCTTC
J gene: TRBJ1-2
D gene: NA
V gene: TRBV2
clone size: NA